This TCR beta chain was recovered during a study of immune evolution from preneoplasia to lung adenocarcinoma (dated by TCRdb to 2020 to 2023). About the full investigation: The study used immune gene expression, TCR sequencing and multiplex immunofluorescence to profile the immune contexture of lung adenocarcinoma precursors and invasive adenocarcinoma. Resected precursor lesions (AAH, AIS, MIA) and invasive adenocarcinomas were compared with paired morphologically normal lung tissue. Sample size was based on specimen availability rather than a prior power calculation. The immune data were integrated with whole exome sequencing and methylation data obtained from the same cohort of nodules. A total of under 60 patients with pulmonary nodules who underwent surgical resection were included in the overall cohort. TCR sequencing data were obtained from under 55 patients. It was reported in the study that about a hundred samples were used for TCR sequencing. POLYSOLVER was used to infer class I HLA alleles from exome data, and LOHHLA was used to detect allele-specific HLA loss. Summary of the overall study and its limitations: Normal lung had the highest top T cell clone frequencies, which appeared to decline progressively from AAH through AIS, MIA and invasive adenocarcinoma. Because all patients came from Japan and China, whether the findings apply to Western populations was uncertain. The findings rested on association rather than direct causation, and larger cohorts with long-term follow-up and longitudinal biopsies were considered necessary. Clonality was highest in normal lung, while later-stage lesions appeared to have lower clonality but higher T cell density and diversity.

Resection was performed on patients in Japan or China between the mid-2010s and the late 2010s. Histologic diagnosis of each case was confirmed independently by two lung cancer pathologists on H&E slides. DNA was isolated from FFPE tissue using the AllPrep DNA/RNA FFPE Kit. The table lists this clone with a few counts. Its antigen remains unidentified. The record has no base qualities; no much larger clone is one base away. TCR beta CDR3 regions were sequenced from DNA using the immunoSEQ hsTCRbeta Kit. The study's processing was this. TCR sequencing data were analysed with the ImmunoSEQ Analyzer. T cell clonality was defined as 1 minus Pielou's evenness, as computed on productive rearrangements. To measure T cell diversity, the inverse Simpson index was applied to productive templates. T cell density was defined as TCR beta template counts normalized to usable DNA, with usable DNA estimated by amplification and sequencing of housekeeping genes. Two-sided Kruskal-Wallis tests were used to compare TCR metrics across histologic stages. What TCRdb holds here is the immuneACCESS table cut down to in-frame rearrangements. Part of the clones is not present; checked against another copy, under half of the missing clones reflect an unresolved V gene, and the others are unexplained. The V and J calls and clone size are taken from that table; D and trimming were inferred from the DNA. The sample profile shows 4,500 or so clones; roughly 76% of them were found once. Roughly 10% of the sample is in the top ten clones.

Based on the germline V gene, the CDR1 and CDR2 sequences are SGHTA and FQGNSA. Reading from cysteine to phenylalanine, the CDR3 counts 14 amino acids. Here the CDR3 DNA is all that survives: 42 bases in frame from base 1. The junction shows trimming of 5 bases on V and 5 bases on J, plus 15 bases between the germline ends. The sequence links TRBV7-2 to TRBJ2-5; TRBD1 is possibly the D segment (6 matching bases). The specimen was FFPE adjacent normal lung tissue. The sequence came from a donor of 70 years or more with lung adenocarcinoma. DNA sequence: TGTGCCAGCAGCCGGATTTGGGGGCTGGAGACCCAGTACTTC. It codes for CASSRIWGLETQYF.